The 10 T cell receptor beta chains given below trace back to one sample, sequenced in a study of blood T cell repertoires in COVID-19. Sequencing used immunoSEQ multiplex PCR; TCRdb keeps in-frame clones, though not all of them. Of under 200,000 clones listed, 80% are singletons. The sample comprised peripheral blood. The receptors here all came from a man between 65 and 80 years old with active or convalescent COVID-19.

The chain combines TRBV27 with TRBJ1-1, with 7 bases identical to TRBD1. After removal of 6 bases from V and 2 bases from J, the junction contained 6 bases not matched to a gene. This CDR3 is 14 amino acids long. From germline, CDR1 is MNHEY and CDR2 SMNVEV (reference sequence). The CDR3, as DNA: TGTGCCAGCAGCCCGGACAGGCATAACACTGAAGCTTTCTTT. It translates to CASSPDRHNTEAFF.

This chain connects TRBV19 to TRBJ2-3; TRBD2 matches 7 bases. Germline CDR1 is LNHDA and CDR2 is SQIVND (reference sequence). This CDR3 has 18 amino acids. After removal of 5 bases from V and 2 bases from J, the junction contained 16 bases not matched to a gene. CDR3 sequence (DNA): TGTGCCAGTAGTCCCAGGCGGGAGAGTCCCCCTTCCACAGATACGCAGTATTTT. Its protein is CASSPRRESPPSTDTQYF. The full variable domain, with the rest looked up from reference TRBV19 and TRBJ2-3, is DGGITQSPKYLFRKEGQNVTLSCEQNLNHDAMYWYRQDPGQGLRLIYYSQIVNDFQKGDIAEGYSVSREKKESFPLTVTSAQKNPTAFYLCASSPRRESPPSTDTQYFGPGTRLTVL.

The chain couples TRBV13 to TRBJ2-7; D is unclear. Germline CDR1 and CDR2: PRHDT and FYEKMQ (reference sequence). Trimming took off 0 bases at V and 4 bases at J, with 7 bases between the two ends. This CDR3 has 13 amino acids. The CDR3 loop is CASSLGIQYEQYF. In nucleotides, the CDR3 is TGTGCCAGCAGCTTAGGGATCCAGTACGAGCAGTACTTC.

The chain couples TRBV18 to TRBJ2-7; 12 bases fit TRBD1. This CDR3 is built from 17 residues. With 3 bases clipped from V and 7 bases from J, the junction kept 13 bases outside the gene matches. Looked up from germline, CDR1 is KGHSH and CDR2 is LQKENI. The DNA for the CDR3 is TGTGCCAGCTCACCGGGGACAGGGGGCACTCATCCTTTAGAGCAGTACTTC. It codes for CASSPGTGGTHPLEQYF.

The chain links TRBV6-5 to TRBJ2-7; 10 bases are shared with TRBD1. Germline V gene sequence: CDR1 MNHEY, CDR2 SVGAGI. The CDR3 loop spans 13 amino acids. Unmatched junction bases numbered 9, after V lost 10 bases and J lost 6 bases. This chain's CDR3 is CATHRDRGSEQYF. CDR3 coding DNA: TGTGCCACCCACCGGGACAGGGGTTCCGAGCAGTACTTC.

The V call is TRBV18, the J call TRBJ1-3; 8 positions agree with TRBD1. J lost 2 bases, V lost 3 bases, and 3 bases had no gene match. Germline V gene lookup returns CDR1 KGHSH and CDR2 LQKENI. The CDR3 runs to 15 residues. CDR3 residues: CASSPLDRAGNTIYF. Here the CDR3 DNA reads TGTGCCAGCTCACCGCTGGACAGGGCTGGAAACACCATATATTTT.

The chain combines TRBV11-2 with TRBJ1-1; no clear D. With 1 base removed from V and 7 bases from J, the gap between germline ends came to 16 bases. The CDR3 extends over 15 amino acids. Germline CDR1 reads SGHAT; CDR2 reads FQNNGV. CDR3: CASSLAGVGPGEAFF. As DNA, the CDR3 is TGTGCCAGCAGCTTAGCGGGAGTGGGCCCGGGTGAAGCTTTCTTT.

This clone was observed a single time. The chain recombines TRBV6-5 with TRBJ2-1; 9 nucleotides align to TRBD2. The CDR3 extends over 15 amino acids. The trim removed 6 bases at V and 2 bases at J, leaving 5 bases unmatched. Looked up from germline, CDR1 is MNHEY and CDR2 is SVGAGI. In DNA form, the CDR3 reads TGTGCCAGCAGCGCCCTAGCGGGAACCTACAATGAGCAGTTCTTC. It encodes CASSALAGTYNEQFF.

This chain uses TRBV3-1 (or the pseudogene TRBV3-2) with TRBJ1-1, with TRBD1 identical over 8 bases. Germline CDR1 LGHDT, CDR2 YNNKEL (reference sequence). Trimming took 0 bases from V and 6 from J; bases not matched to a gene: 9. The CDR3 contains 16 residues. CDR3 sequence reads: CASSQDPGGKGAEAFF. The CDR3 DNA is TGTGCCAGCAGCCAAGATCCAGGGGGCAAGGGGGCTGAAGCTTTCTTT.

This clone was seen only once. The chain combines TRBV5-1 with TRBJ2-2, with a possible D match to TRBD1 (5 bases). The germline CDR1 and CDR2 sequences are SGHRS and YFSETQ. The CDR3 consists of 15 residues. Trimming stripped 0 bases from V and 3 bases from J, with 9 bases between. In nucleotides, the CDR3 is TGCGCCAGCAGCTTGGCCGCAGGGTACACCGGGGAGCTGTTTTTT. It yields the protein CASSLAAGYTGELFF.